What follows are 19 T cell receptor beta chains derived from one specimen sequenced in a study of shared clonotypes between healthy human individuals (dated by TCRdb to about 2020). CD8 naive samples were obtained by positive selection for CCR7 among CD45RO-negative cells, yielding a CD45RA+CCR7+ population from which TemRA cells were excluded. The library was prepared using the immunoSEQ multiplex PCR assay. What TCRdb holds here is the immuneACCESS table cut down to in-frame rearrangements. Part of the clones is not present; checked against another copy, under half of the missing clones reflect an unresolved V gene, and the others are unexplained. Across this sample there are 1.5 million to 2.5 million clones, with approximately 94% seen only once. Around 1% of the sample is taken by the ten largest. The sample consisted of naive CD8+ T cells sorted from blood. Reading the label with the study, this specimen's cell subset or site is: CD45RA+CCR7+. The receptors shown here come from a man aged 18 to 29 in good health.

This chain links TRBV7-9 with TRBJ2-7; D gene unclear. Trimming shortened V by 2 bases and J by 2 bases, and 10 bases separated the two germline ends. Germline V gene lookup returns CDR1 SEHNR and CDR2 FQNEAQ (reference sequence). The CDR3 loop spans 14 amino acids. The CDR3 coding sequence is TGTGCCAGCAGCTTAATTCAGAACCCCTACGAGCAGTACTTC. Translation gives CASSLIQNPYEQYF.

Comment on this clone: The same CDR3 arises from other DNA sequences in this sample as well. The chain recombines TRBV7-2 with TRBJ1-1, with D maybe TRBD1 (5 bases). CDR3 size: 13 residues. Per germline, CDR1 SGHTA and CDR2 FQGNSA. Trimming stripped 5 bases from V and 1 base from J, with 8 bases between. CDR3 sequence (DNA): TGTGCCAGCAGCGCTACAGGGAACACTGAAGCTTTCTTT. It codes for CASSATGNTEAFF. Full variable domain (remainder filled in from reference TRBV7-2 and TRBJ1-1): GAGVSQSPSNKVTEKGKDVELRCDPISGHTALYWYRQSLGQGLEFLIYFQGNSAPDKSGLPSDRFSAERTGGSVSTLTIQRTQQEDSAVYLCASSATGNTEAFFGQGTRLTVV.

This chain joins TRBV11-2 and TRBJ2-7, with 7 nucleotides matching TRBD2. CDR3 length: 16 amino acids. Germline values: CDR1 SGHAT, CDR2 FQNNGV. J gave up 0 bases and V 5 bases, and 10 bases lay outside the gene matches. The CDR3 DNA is TGTGCCAGCAGCCTCTTTCGGGGGGAAGGCTCCTACGAGCAGTACTTC. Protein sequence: CASSLFRGEGSYEQYF.

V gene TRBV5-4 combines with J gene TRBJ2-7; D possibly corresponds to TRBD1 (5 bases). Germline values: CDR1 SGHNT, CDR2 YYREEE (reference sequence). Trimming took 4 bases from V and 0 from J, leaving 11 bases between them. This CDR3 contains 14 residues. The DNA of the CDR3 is TGTGCCAGCAGCCTGACAGTAGACTCCTACGAGCAGTACTTC. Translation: CASSLTVDSYEQYF. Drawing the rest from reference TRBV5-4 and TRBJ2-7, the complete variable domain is ETGVTQSPTHLIKTRGQQVTLRCSSQSGHNTVSWYQQALGQGPQFIFQYYREEENGRGNFPPRFSGLQFPNYSSELNVNALELDDSALYLCASSLTVDSYEQYFGPGTRLTVT.

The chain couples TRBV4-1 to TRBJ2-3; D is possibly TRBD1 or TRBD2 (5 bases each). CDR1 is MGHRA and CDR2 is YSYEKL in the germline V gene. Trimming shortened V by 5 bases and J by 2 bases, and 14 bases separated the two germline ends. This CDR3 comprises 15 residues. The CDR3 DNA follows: TGCGCCAGCAGCTCCGGGACCTCCCACACAGATACGCAGTATTTT. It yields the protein CASSSGTSHTDTQYF.

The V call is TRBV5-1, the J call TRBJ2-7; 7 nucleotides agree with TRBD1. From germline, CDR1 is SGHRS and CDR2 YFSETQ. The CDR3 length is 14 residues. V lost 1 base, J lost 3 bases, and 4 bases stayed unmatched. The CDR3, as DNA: TGCGCCAGCAGCTTGTGGGGACAGTACTACGAGCAGTACTTC. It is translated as CASSLWGQYYEQYF.

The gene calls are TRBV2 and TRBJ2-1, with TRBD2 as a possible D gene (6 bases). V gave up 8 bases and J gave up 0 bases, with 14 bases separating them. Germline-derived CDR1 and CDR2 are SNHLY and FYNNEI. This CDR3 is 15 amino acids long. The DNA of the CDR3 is TGTGCCAGCTTGTTAGCGGCCAGCTCCTACAATGAGCAGTTCTTC. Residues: CASLLAASSYNEQFF.

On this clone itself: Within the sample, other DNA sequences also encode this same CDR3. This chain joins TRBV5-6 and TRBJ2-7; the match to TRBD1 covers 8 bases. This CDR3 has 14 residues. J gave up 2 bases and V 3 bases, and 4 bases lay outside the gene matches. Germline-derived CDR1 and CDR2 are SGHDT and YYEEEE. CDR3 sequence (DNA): TGTGCCAGCAGCTATGGACAGGGTACCTACGAGCAGTACTTC. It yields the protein CASSYGQGTYEQYF.

CDR3: CASSEDPQGGTEAFF. The CDR3 bases are TGTGCCAGCAGCGAAGACCCACAGGGGGGCACTGAAGCTTTCTTT. The chain uses TRBV13 and TRBJ1-1; 8 nucleotides agree with TRBD1. This CDR3 contains 15 residues. Germline V gene sequence: CDR1 PRHDT, CDR2 FYEKMQ (reference sequence). J was trimmed by 4 bases and V by 5 bases; bases with no gene match: 9.

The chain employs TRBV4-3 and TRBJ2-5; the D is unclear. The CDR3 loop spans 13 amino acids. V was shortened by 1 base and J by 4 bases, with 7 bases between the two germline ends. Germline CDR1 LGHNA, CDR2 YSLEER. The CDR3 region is CASSQVWRETQYF. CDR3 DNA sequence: TGCGCCAGCAGCCAAGTCTGGCGAGAGACCCAGTACTTC.

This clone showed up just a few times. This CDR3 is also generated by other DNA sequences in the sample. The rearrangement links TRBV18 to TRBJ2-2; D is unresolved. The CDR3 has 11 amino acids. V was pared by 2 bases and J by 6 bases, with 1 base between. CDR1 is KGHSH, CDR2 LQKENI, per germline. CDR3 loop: CASSPSGELFF. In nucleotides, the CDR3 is TGTGCCAGCTCACCATCCGGGGAGCTGTTTTTT.

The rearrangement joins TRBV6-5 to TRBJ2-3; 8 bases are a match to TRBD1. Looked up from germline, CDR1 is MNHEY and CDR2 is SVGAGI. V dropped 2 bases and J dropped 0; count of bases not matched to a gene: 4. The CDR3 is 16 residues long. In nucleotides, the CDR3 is TGTGCCAGCAGTTACGGACAGGGAGATAGCACAGATACGCAGTATTTT. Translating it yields CASSYGQGDSTDTQYF.

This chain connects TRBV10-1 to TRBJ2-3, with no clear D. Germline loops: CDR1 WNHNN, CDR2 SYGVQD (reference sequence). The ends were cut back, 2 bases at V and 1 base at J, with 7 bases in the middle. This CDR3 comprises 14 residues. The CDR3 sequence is CASSEDDRTDTQYF. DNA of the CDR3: TGCGCCAGCAGTGAGGATGATCGCACAGATACGCAGTATTTT.

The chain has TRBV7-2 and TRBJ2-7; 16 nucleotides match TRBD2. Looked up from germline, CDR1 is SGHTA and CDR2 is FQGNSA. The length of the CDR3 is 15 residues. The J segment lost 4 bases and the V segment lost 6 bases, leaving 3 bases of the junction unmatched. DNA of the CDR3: TGTGCCAGCAGGGGGACTAGCGGGAGGGCTTACGAGCAGTACTTC. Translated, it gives CASRGTSGRAYEQYF.

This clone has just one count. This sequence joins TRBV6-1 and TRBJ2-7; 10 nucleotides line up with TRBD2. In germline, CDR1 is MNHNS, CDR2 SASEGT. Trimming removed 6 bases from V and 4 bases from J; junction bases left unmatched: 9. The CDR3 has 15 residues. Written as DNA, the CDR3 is TGTGCCAGCAGGGGTGGACTAGCGGATTTTTACGAGCAGTACTTC. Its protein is CASRGGLADFYEQYF.

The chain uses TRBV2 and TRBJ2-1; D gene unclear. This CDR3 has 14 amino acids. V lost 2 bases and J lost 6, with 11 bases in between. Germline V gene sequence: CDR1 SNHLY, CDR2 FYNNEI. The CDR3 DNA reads TGTGCCAGCAGTGAAACTAAGTTAGGCAATGAGCAGTTCTTC. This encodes CASSETKLGNEQFF.

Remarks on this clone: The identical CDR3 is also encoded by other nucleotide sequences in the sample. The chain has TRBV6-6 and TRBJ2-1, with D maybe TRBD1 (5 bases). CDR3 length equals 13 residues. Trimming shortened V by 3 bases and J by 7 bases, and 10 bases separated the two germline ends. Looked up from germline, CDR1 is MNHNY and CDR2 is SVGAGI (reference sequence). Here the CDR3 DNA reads TGTGCCAGCAGTTATTCCAGGGATAATGAGCAGTTCTTC. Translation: CASSYSRDNEQFF.

DNA of the CDR3: TGTGCCAGCAGTGTCGACAGGAGCACCTACGAGCAGTACTTC. Translation: CASSVDRSTYEQYF. The chain joins TRBV6-1 to TRBJ2-7; possible D gene TRBD1, 6 bases. The CDR3 is 14 amino acids. V was trimmed by 4 bases and J by 2 bases, leaving 12 bases between them. The V gene's germline CDR1 is MNHNS and CDR2 SASEGT.

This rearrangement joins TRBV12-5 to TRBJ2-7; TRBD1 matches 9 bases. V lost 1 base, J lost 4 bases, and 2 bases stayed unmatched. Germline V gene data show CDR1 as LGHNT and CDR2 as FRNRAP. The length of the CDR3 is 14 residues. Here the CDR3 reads CASGLGTGVYEQYF. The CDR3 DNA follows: TGTGCTAGTGGTTTGGGGACAGGGGTGTACGAGCAGTACTTC.